Presented here are 31 T cell receptor beta chains from one specimen sequenced in a study of cytomegalovirus exposure and HLA in healthy donors. Here immunoSEQ multiplex PCR was the method, and the copy in TCRdb shows in-frame clones only, minus some. The sample comprises fewer than 300,000 clones, roughly 90% of which are singletons, and 0.92% rests with the top ten. The sequenced sample was PBMCs. The receptors shown here come from a woman under 30 in good health and CMV-seronegative.

The chain combines TRBV30 with TRBJ1-5, with a tentative D call TRBD1 (6 bases). Looked up from germline, CDR1 is GTSNPN and CDR2 is SVGIG (reference sequence). The CDR3 is 14 amino acids. Trimming removed 1 base from V and 2 bases from J, with 9 bases in between. The CDR3 spells CAWSGGGGNQPQHF. CDR3 nucleotide sequence: TGTGCCTGGAGTGGCGGGGGCGGCAATCAGCCCCAGCATTTT. Full variable domain (remainder filled in from reference TRBV30 and TRBJ1-5): SQTIHQWPATLVQPVGSPLSLECTVEGTSNPNLYWYRQAAGRGLQLLFYSVGIGQISSEVPQNLSASRPQDRQFILSSKKLLLSDSGFYLCAWSGGGGNQPQHFGDGTRLSIL.

V and J are TRBV27 and TRBJ2-7; D not certain. This CDR3 region has 13 residues. Between the trimmed V and J ends, which lost 3 bases and 2 bases, there was a span of 8 bases. Per germline, CDR1 MNHEY and CDR2 SMNVEV (reference sequence). The CDR3 nucleotides read TGTGCCAGCAGTTTCCACAGTACCTACGAGCAGTACTTC. Protein: CASSFHSTYEQYF.

The V gene is TRBV28, the J gene TRBJ1-4, with 9 bases lining up with TRBD1. The trim removed 5 bases at V and 7 bases at J, leaving 11 bases unmatched. Germline V CDR1 and CDR2: MDHEN, SYDVKM. The CDR3 is 16 residues long. The CDR3 DNA reads as TGTGCCAGCAGTACCCCGCCGGGACAGGGAGTTGAAAAACTGTTTTTT. Its translation is CASSTPPGQGVEKLFF.

In this sample, this clone turned up once. The genes are TRBV7-8 and TRBJ2-1; a weak D match, TRBD1 (5 bases). V lost 3 bases to trimming and J lost 6 bases, with 12 bases between them. CDR1 SGHVS and CDR2 FQNEAQ come from the germline V gene. The CDR3 is 14 residues long. CDR3 nucleotide sequence: TGTGCCAGCAGCTTTACAGGAGATCTCAATGAGCAGTTCTTC. This translates into CASSFTGDLNEQFF.

This clone was observed a handful of times. J is TRBJ1-2 and V is TRBV9; D uncertain. The CDR3 is 11 residues long. Trimming left V 4 bases short and J 6 bases short, with 7 bases between. The V gene's germline CDR1 is SGDLS and CDR2 YYNGEE. CDR3 protein: CASSTKNGYTF. The CDR3 DNA reads TGTGCCAGCAGCACTAAAAATGGCTACACCTTC.

This clone was picked up a small number of times. The chain links TRBV10-2 to TRBJ1-6; no firm D call. CDR1 and CDR2 (germline): WSHSY, SAAADI. CDR3 length: 14 residues. Trimming pared 8 bases from V and 0 bases from J, leaving 8 bases between. CDR3: CASSRSSYNSPLHF. The CDR3 bases are TGCGCCAGCTCCCGGTCCTCCTATAATTCACCCCTCCACTTT.

V gene TRBV5-1 combines with J gene TRBJ1-1; 7 bases line up with TRBD1. Trimming at V came to 1 base and at J to 6 bases, leaving 9 bases not matched to a gene. CDR1 is SGHRS and CDR2 is YFSETQ in the germline V gene. This CDR3 is built from 15 residues. The CDR3 coding sequence is TGCGCCAGCAGCTTGATAGACAGGGTAAGCCCTGAAGCTTTCTTT. Encoded protein: CASSLIDRVSPEAFF. Using reference TRBV5-1 and TRBJ1-1 for the parts outside the CDR3, the full variable domain is KAGVTQTPRYLIKTRGQQVTLSCSPISGHRSVSWYQQTPGQGLQFLFEYFSETQRNKGNFPGRFSGRQFSNSRSEMNVSTLELGDSALYLCASSLIDRVSPEAFFGQGTRLTVV.

The CDR3, as DNA: TGTGCCAGCAGCGGACAGGGACGTGGTGAAGCTTTCTTT. This codes for CASSGQGRGEAFF. The chain uses TRBV9 and TRBJ1-1; 7 nucleotides match TRBD1. The germline CDR1 and CDR2 sequences are SGDLS and YYNGEE. The CDR3 totals 13 residues. Germline trimming cut 3 bases from V and 7 bases from J; bases unmatched to any gene: 6.

The chain has TRBV7-2 and TRBJ2-3; 8 bases match TRBD2. The CDR3 runs to 16 residues. CDR1 and CDR2 (germline): SGHTA, FQGNSA. The V gene end was trimmed by 3 bases and the J gene end by 1 base; junction bases not matched to a gene: 6. The CDR3 DNA sequence: TGTGCCAGCAGCTTTAGGACGGGAGGGGGCACAGATACGCAGTATTTT. It codes for CASSFRTGGGTDTQYF.

The chain recombines TRBV28 with TRBJ1-2; D is ambiguous. This CDR3 contains 12 residues. V lost 6 bases to trimming and J lost 6 bases, with 11 bases between them. From germline, CDR1 is MDHEN and CDR2 SYDVKM. The CDR3 DNA sequence: TGTGCCAGCAGGATTTATTTAGATGGCTACACCTTC. Translating it yields CASRIYLDGYTF.

The V gene is TRBV7-8, the J gene TRBJ2-1; no reliable D call. CDR3 size: 12 residues. Germline assignment: CDR1 SGHVS and CDR2 FQNEAQ. The V gene lost 2 bases and the J gene lost 6 bases, with 5 bases spanning the gap. This CDR3 reads CASSLPSNEQFF. CDR3 coding DNA: TGTGCCAGCAGCTTACCCTCCAATGAGCAGTTCTTC. The whole variable domain, filled in from reference TRBV7-8 and TRBJ2-1, reads GAGVSQSPRYKVAKRGQDVALRCDPISGHVSLFWYQQALGQGPEFLTYFQNEAQLDKSGLPSDRFFAERPEGSVSTLKIQRTQQEDSAVYLCASSLPSNEQFFGPGTRLTVL.

This clone was picked up a small number of times. V and J are TRBV28 and TRBJ1-2; 7 nucleotides align to TRBD1. The CDR3 spans 14 residues. Germline V gene lookup returns CDR1 MDHEN and CDR2 SYDVKM. Trimming cost V 4 bases and J 3 bases; bases outside gene matches: 5. The CDR3 protein is CASSSGTAYYGYTF. CDR3 nucleotide sequence: TGTGCCAGCAGTTCGGGGACAGCATACTATGGCTACACCTTC.

The chain has TRBV5-4 and TRBJ2-5, with 7 positions matching TRBD2. The CDR3 totals 14 residues. With 4 bases clipped from V and 1 base from J, the junction kept 4 bases outside the gene matches. Germline V gene lookup returns CDR1 SGHNT and CDR2 YYREEE (reference sequence). Here the CDR3 DNA reads TGTGCCAGCAGCCCAGCGGGGACCCAAGAGACCCAGTACTTC. Encoded protein: CASSPAGTQETQYF. The complete variable domain, with remaining parts taken from reference TRBV5-4 and TRBJ2-5, reads ETGVTQSPTHLIKTRGQQVTLRCSSQSGHNTVSWYQQALGQGPQFIFQYYREEENGRGNFPPRFSGLQFPNYSSELNVNALELDDSALYLCASSPAGTQETQYFGPGTRLLVL.

The chain uses TRBV28 and TRBJ1-1; TRBD1 might be the D (5 bases). The CDR3 sequence is 17 residues long. Per the germline V gene, CDR1 is MDHEN and CDR2 is SYDVKM. V dropped 6 bases and J dropped 1 base, with 21 bases sitting between them. CDR3 DNA: TGTGCCAGCAGCTCACCAAGGGGTAGTTCGGCGAACACTGAAGCTTTCTTT. It translates to CASSSPRGSSANTEAFF.

The gene calls are TRBV28 and TRBJ2-7; 10 bases map to TRBD2. The germline gives CDR1 MDHEN, CDR2 SYDVKM. This CDR3 is built from 16 residues. The junction had 12 bases not matched to a gene; V was cut back by 6 bases and J by 4 bases. CDR3 coding DNA: TGTGCCAGCAGCCCGCTTCTAGCGGGAGCCAGGTACGAGCAGTACTTC. This gives the protein CASSPLLAGARYEQYF.

V is TRBV28 and J is TRBJ1-2; 7 nucleotides line up with TRBD1. V lost 2 bases and J lost 3; bases outside the gene matches: 3. The CDR3 covers 14 residues. CDR1 is MDHEN, CDR2 SYDVKM, per germline. CDR3 region: CASSLTGADYGYTF. The CDR3 bases are TGTGCCAGCAGTTTAACAGGGGCCGACTATGGCTACACCTTC.

This clone was recorded a few times. The chain couples TRBV11-2 to TRBJ1-1, with 9 bases identical to TRBD1. J lost 0 bases, V lost 6 bases, and 11 bases had no gene match. CDR1 SGHAT and CDR2 FQNNGV come from the germline V gene. The CDR3 is 17 amino acids. DNA of the CDR3: TGTGCCAGCAGTCCCACCGAGGGGACAGGGATGAACACTGAAGCTTTCTTT. Protein sequence: CASSPTEGTGMNTEAFF. Full variable domain (outside the CDR3, taken from reference TRBV11-2 and TRBJ1-1): EAGVAQSPRYKIIEKRQSVAFWCNPISGHATLYWYQQILGQGPKLLIQFQNNGVVDDSQLPKDRFSAERLKGVDSTLKIQPAKLEDSAVYLCASSPTEGTGMNTEAFFGQGTRLTVV.

The rearrangement links TRBV2 to TRBJ1-4, with D perhaps matching TRBD1 (5 bases). V was cut by 4 bases and J by 0 bases, with 12 bases left in between. Germline assignment: CDR1 SNHLY and CDR2 FYNNEI. The CDR3 spans 16 residues. CDR3 sequence (DNA): TGTGCCAGCAGTGGTAGGGGATCAGCAACTAATGAAAAACTGTTTTTT. Translated: CASSGRGSATNEKLFF.

This clone is a singleton in its sample. The chain combines TRBV6-1 with TRBJ2-5; D ambiguous. Germline CDR1 is MNHNS and CDR2 is SASEGT. V shed 6 bases and J shed 1 base, with 12 bases lying between them. CDR3 length equals 14 residues. The CDR3 protein is CASRHSTLQETQYF. The CDR3 region has the DNA TGTGCCAGCAGACACAGCACCCTCCAAGAGACCCAGTACTTC.

The chain carries TRBV7-6 and TRBJ2-3; 10 bases line up with TRBD1. This CDR3 is built from 14 residues. Losses at the gene ends were 5 bases for V and 6 bases for J; bases not matched to a gene: 5. The germline gives CDR1 SGHVS, CDR2 FNYEAQ. The CDR3, as DNA: TGTGCCAGCAGCCCGACAGGGGGCTCGGATACGCAGTATTTT. It encodes CASSPTGGSDTQYF. Looking up the rest from reference TRBV7-6 and TRBJ2-3 gives the full variable domain: GAGVSQSPRYKVTKRGQDVALRCDPISGHVSLYWYRQALGQGPEFLTYFNYEAQQDKSGLPNDRFSAERPEGSISTLTIQRTEQRDSAMYRCASSPTGGSDTQYFGPGTRLTVL.

The chain combines TRBV6-5 with TRBJ2-5; 7 bases fit TRBD2. The CDR3 has 14 amino acids. The trim removed 5 bases at V and 6 bases at J, leaving 9 bases unmatched. Germline CDR1 reads MNHEY; CDR2 reads SVGAGI. CDR3 in amino acids: CASSEGGPRKTQYF. In DNA form, the CDR3 reads TGTGCCAGCAGTGAGGGAGGGCCGAGGAAGACCCAGTACTTC.

This chain uses TRBV11-2 with TRBJ2-5; 11 bases match TRBD2. Germline V gives CDR1 SGHAT, CDR2 FQNNGV. V dropped 1 base and J dropped 4; count of bases not matched to a gene: 5. The CDR3 covers 16 residues. CDR3 sequence: CASSLGLAGGIETQYF. The CDR3 region has the DNA TGTGCCAGCAGCTTAGGGCTAGCGGGAGGTATAGAGACCCAGTACTTC.

In its sample, this clone was seen once. The genes are TRBV27 and TRBJ2-1; TRBD2 aligns across 10 bases. The CDR3 covers 15 residues. The V and J ends lost 6 bases and 2 bases, in that order; junction bases with no gene match: 4. CDR1 MNHEY and CDR2 SMNVEV come from the germline V gene (reference sequence). The CDR3 DNA sequence: TGTGCCAGCAGACGAAGCGGGAGGGCCTACAATGAGCAGTTCTTC. This codes for CASRRSGRAYNEQFF.

V and J are TRBV5-1 and TRBJ1-1; D is unclear. The CDR3 totals 14 residues. The V end lost 0 bases, the J end lost 1 base, and 7 bases lay between the germline ends. Per the germline V gene, CDR1 is SGHRS and CDR2 is YFSETQ. The CDR3 coding sequence is TGCGCCAGCAGCTTGGCAGGCCAGAACACTGAAGCTTTCTTT. It codes for CASSLAGQNTEAFF.

This rearrangement joins TRBV29-1 to TRBJ1-1, with TRBD1 matching 7 bases. The CDR3 runs 15 residues. V shed 1 base, J shed 4 bases, and the junction held 9 bases outside the gene matches. Germline V gives CDR1 SQVTM, CDR2 ANQGSEA. CDR3 protein: CSVEGQGKGGTEAFF. The CDR3 bases are TGCAGCGTTGAAGGACAGGGAAAGGGTGGCACTGAAGCTTTCTTT.

The chain recombines TRBV27 with TRBJ2-7; the match to TRBD1 covers 7 bases. V lost 3 bases to trimming and J lost 2 bases; unmatched junction nucleotides: 4. The CDR3 runs 14 residues. Looked up from germline, CDR1 is MNHEY and CDR2 is SMNVEV (reference sequence). The CDR3 DNA is TGTGCCAGCAGTTTCGGGGACAGTACCTACGAGCAGTACTTC. As protein: CASSFGDSTYEQYF.

This chain links TRBV5-4 with TRBJ1-1, with 7 bases aligning to TRBD1. Per germline, CDR1 SGHNT and CDR2 YYREEE (reference sequence). This CDR3 has 14 amino acids. Unmatched junction bases numbered 4, after V lost 4 bases and J lost 1 base. The CDR3 sequence is CASSASGGNTEAFF. The CDR3 coding sequence is TGTGCCAGCAGCGCATCAGGGGGGAACACTGAAGCTTTCTTT.

This clone was observed a single time. The chain has TRBV29-1 and TRBJ1-2, with TRBD1 matching over 9 bases. In germline, CDR1 is SQVTM, CDR2 ANQGSEA. With V trimmed by 7 bases and J by 4 bases, 10 bases remained unmatched. The CDR3 runs to 14 residues. The CDR3 DNA sequence: TGCAGCGGCACGACAGGGGGTGATGGCTATGGCTACACCTTC. It specifies CSGTTGGDGYGYTF.

This clone appeared a single time. The CDR3 protein is CASSLFWDSGTDTQYF. The CDR3 nucleotides read TGTGCCAGCAGTTTATTTTGGGACAGCGGCACAGATACGCAGTATTTT. The V call is TRBV27, the J call TRBJ2-3, with 7 bases identical to TRBD1. This CDR3 has 16 amino acids. CDR1 and CDR2 from the germline V gene are MNHEY and SMNVEV (reference sequence). V shed 1 base and J 1 base; nucleotides not matched to a gene: 5.

A note on this clone: Other nucleotide sequences from this sample produce the same CDR3. The J gene is TRBJ2-7, the V gene TRBV6-5; D unclear. The CDR3 runs 14 residues. Trimming shortened V by 0 bases and J by 0 bases, and 6 bases separated the two germline ends. Germline-derived CDR1 and CDR2 are MNHEY and SVGAGI. The CDR3 reads CASSYSRDSYEQYF. CDR3 coding DNA: TGTGCCAGCAGTTACTCGAGAGACTCCTACGAGCAGTACTTC.

V gene TRBV6-8 combines with J gene TRBJ2-6, with 9 bases fitting TRBD1. V gave up 2 bases and J gave up 3 bases; unmatched junction bases: 5. Germline-derived CDR1 and CDR2 are MNHGY and SAAAGT. This CDR3 contains 17 residues. This CDR3 is CASSYKDRGVGANVLTF. The CDR3 DNA is TGTGCCAGCAGTTACAAGGACAGGGGTGTTGGGGCCAACGTCCTGACTTTC.